A selection of T cell receptor beta chains follows, all from one sample in a study of CD8 T cells in Susac syndrome. In TCRdb, the immunoSEQ multiplex PCR reads were re-called with MiXCR into one record per CDR3 protein. The profile shows more than 250,000 distinct CDR3 sequences, roughly nine tenths of them singletons. Material for sequencing was CD4+ T cells from PBMCs. These receptors all stem from a human donor with multiple sclerosis. Each CDR3 is given with its conserved first and last residue. The order of the fields is CDR3 length, V gene, clone size, D gene, J gene, CDR3 DNA, CDR3 protein. D genes are given only for firm matches. Only part of the rows carry a size: once, few, many, or a class if the clone is expanded.

13,TRBV12-3/TRBV12-4,-,TRBD1,TRBJ2-7,TGTGCCAGCAGTTTACGACAGGGCTACGAGCAGTACTTC,CASSLRQGYEQYF
16,TRBV19,-,TRBD2,TRBJ2-3,TGTGCCAGTAGTGCCCCGGGACTAGCGGCCACAGATACGCAGTATTTT,CASSAPGLAATDTQYF
16,TRBV12-3/TRBV12-4,-,-,TRBJ2-6,TGTGCCAGCAGTCGCCCTCGGAGCTCTGGGGCCAACGTCCTGACTTTC,CASSRPRSSGANVLTF
14,TRBV12-3/TRBV12-4,-,-,TRBJ2-5,TGTGCCAGCAGTCCTATGGGCAGGTTGGAGACCCAGTACTTC,CASSPMGRLETQYF
15,TRBV7-9,-,TRBD1,TRBJ2-5,TGTGCCAGCAGCCACCGGGACAGGGGGTTTCGCGTCCAGTACTTC,CASSHRDRGFRVQYF
13,TRBV27,-,-,TRBJ1-2,TGTGCCAGCAGTTTTCACTGGACCATGGGCTACACCTTC,CASSFHWTMGYTF
16,TRBV7-8,-,-,TRBJ1-2,TGTGCCAGCAGCCCCGGCGGTCTAAGAGTAGGGTATGGCTACACCTTC,CASSPGGLRVGYGYTF
17,TRBV2,-,-,TRBJ2-4,TGTGCCAGCAGTGAAACCCAGGGCGGTTATATCAAAAACATTCAGTACTTC,CASSETQGGYIKNIQYF
17,TRBV7-9,once,TRBD1,TRBJ1-4,TGTGCCAGCAGCCCGTCCCTTCTACAGGGGGTGGGTGAAAAACTGTTTTTT,CASSPSLLQGVGEKLFF
13,TRBV30,-,-,TRBJ2-7,TGTGCCTGGAGTCCGGGAGTCTCCTACGAGCAGTACTTC,CAWSPGVSYEQYF
13,TRBV6-6,-,-,TRBJ1-1,TGTGCCAGCAGCCCCGGGTCCTTAACTGAAGCTTTCTTT,CASSPGSLTEAFF
15,TRBV19,-,-,TRBJ1-5,TGTGCCAGTAGTATTGAAGGCTTAGGCAATCAGCCCCAGCATTTT,CASSIEGLGNQPQHF
12,TRBV20-1,-,-,TRBJ1-2,TGCAGTGCGGGTGGGGACATCTATGGCTACACCTTC,CSAGGDIYGYTF
14,TRBV12-3/TRBV12-4,-,TRBD1,TRBJ1-2,TGTGCCAGCAGTTTGGCGGCAGGGGGTAATGGCTACACCTTC,CASSLAAGGNGYTF
17,TRBV20-1,-,TRBD2,TRBJ2-1,TGCAGTGCTAGAGACCCTCGAGGGACTAGCGGATACAGTGAGCAGTTCTTC,CSARDPRGTSGYSEQFF
14,TRBV20-1,-,-,TRBJ2-7,TGCAGTGCAGGAAGAGGGGGTTCCTTCTACGAGCAGTACTTC,CSAGRGGSFYEQYF
14,TRBV18,-,-,TRBJ2-7,TGTGCCAGCTCACCTATCGGGGACTCCTACGAGCAGTACTTC,CASSPIGDSYEQYF
14,TRBV29-1,-,-,TRBJ2-1,TGCAGCGTTGTGAGACAGGCAAGCTACAATGAGCAGTTCTTC,CSVVRQASYNEQFF
14,TRBV27,-,-,TRBJ2-2,TGTGCCAGCAGTTTTTTGGGGGGCACCGGGGAGCTGTTTTTT,CASSFLGGTGELFF
15,TRBV7-9,-,-,TRBJ2-2,TGTGCCAGCAGCTTCGTACTAGCGAACACCGGGGAGCTGTTTTTT,CASSFVLANTGELFF
15,TRBV30,-,-,TRBJ1-1,TGTGCCTGGAGTACCACGGGACTCCCGAACACTGAAGCTTTCTTT,CAWSTTGLPNTEAFF
16,TRBV20-1,-,TRBD2,TRBJ2-2,TGCAGTGCTAGAGGGGGAAGCGGGGGGGCCCCCGGGGAGCTGTTTTTT,CSARGGSGGAPGELFF
19,TRBV7-9,-,-,TRBJ2-5,TGTGCCAGCAGCTTCTACCGAGGAAGGACAGAGAGAATACAAGAGACCCAGTACTTC,CASSFYRGRTERIQETQYF
17,TRBV4-3,-,TRBD2,TRBJ2-3,TGCGCCAGCAGCCCAATACTCATTAGCGGGATCCCAGATACGCAGTATTTT,CASSPILISGIPDTQYF
15,TRBV11-1,-,TRBD1,TRBJ2-7,TGTGCCAGCAGCTCGGACCGGACAGGGGGCTACGAGCAGTACTTC,CASSSDRTGGYEQYF
15,TRBV20-1,-,TRBD2,TRBJ2-1,TGCAGTGCTAGAATTCCGGGTAGCGGGGGCAATGAGCAGTTCTTC,CSARIPGSGGNEQFF